Listed below are T cell receptor beta chains from one sample, sequenced in a study of OX40 agonist ivuxolimab in advanced cancers. The table came from immunoSEQ multiplex PCR; TCRdb's copy has only in-frame clones and leaves some out. Of about 79,000 clones in the sample, 92% were seen once. The sample was CD4+ or CD8+ T cells sorted from blood, taken in a trial of the OX40 agonist ivuxolimab. These receptors all stem from an adult with an advanced solid tumor such as melanoma, head and neck, liver or kidney cancer. Both conserved end residues are part of each CDR3. Fields, in order: D gene, V gene, clone size, J gene, CDR3 DNA, CDR3 protein. D genes are given only for firm matches. Clone size is given for some rows only: seen once, a few or many times, or a class if the clone is expanded.

d_call: NA; v_call: TRBV5-1; clone_size: NA; j_call: TRBJ2-1; cdr3_nt: TGCGCCAGCAGCTTGGTCCCGGGAGCCGGGTATGAGCAGTTCTTC; cdr3_aa: CASSLVPGAGYEQFF
d_call: NA; v_call: TRBV4-1; clone_size: NA; j_call: TRBJ2-3; cdr3_nt: TGCGCCAGCAGCCCCCTAGGGGGAGCTCTCGCAGATACGCAGTATTTT; cdr3_aa: CASSPLGGALADTQYF
d_call: NA; v_call: TRBV2; clone_size: NA; j_call: TRBJ2-3; cdr3_nt: TGTGCCAGCAGTGAGGGACTCCCTAGCACAGATACGCAGTATTTT; cdr3_aa: CASSEGLPSTDTQYF
d_call: NA; v_call: TRBV6-5; clone_size: NA; j_call: TRBJ2-3; cdr3_nt: TGTGCCAGCAGGCCCGCGGCAAGCACAGATACGCAGTATTTT; cdr3_aa: CASRPAASTDTQYF
d_call: NA; v_call: TRBV7-3; clone_size: NA; j_call: TRBJ1-2; cdr3_nt: TGTGCCAGCAGCCCAGAACAAACAGGGCGCGGCTACACCTTC; cdr3_aa: CASSPEQTGRGYTF
d_call: NA; v_call: TRBV9; clone_size: NA; j_call: TRBJ2-2; cdr3_nt: TGTGCCAGCAGTCCGACGGTCCGGACCGGGGAGCTGTTTTTT; cdr3_aa: CASSPTVRTGELFF
d_call: TRBD2; v_call: TRBV11-3; clone_size: NA; j_call: TRBJ2-3; cdr3_nt: TGTGCCAGCAGCTTAGGCCCTACTAGCGGAGGGAGCACAGATACGCAGTATTTT; cdr3_aa: CASSLGPTSGGSTDTQYF
d_call: NA; v_call: TRBV29-1; clone_size: NA; j_call: TRBJ2-7; cdr3_nt: TGCAGCGTTGAAGCGGACTTCTACGAGCAGTACTTC; cdr3_aa: CSVEADFYEQYF
d_call: NA; v_call: TRBV9; clone_size: NA; j_call: TRBJ2-7; cdr3_nt: TGTGCCAGCAGCCCCCAGGACCTTTACGAGCAGTACTTC; cdr3_aa: CASSPQDLYEQYF
d_call: NA; v_call: TRBV6-5; clone_size: NA; j_call: TRBJ2-5; cdr3_nt: TGTGCCAGCAGTTACTCACTAGAGACCCAGTACTTC; cdr3_aa: CASSYSLETQYF
d_call: TRBD1; v_call: TRBV6-5; clone_size: NA; j_call: TRBJ1-5; cdr3_nt: TGTGCCAGCAGTCCGGGACAGGGGACTCAGCCCCAGCATTTT; cdr3_aa: CASSPGQGTQPQHF
d_call: NA; v_call: TRBV19; clone_size: NA; j_call: TRBJ1-1; cdr3_nt: TGTGCCAGTAGCCGAAACGGCAGGGGCACTGAAGCTTTCTTT; cdr3_aa: CASSRNGRGTEAFF
d_call: NA; v_call: TRBV4-2; clone_size: NA; j_call: TRBJ2-7; cdr3_nt: TGTGCCAGCAGCCAAGGTTCTGGAAACTACGAGCAGTACTTC; cdr3_aa: CASSQGSGNYEQYF
d_call: NA; v_call: TRBV7-6; clone_size: NA; j_call: TRBJ2-7; cdr3_nt: TGTGCCAGCAGCCCCCTCAAGACGGGATATACCTACGAGCAGTACTTC; cdr3_aa: CASSPLKTGYTYEQYF
d_call: NA; v_call: TRBV18; clone_size: once; j_call: TRBJ1-4; cdr3_nt: TGTGCCAGCTCACCCCGAGGGACACCAACTAATGAAAAACTGTTTTTT; cdr3_aa: CASSPRGTPTNEKLFF
d_call: NA; v_call: TRBV29-1; clone_size: few; j_call: TRBJ2-5; cdr3_nt: TGCAGCGTCCTCTTAGCGGCGTACCAAGAGACCCAGTACTTC; cdr3_aa: CSVLLAAYQETQYF
d_call: TRBD2; v_call: TRBV5-1; clone_size: NA; j_call: TRBJ2-1; cdr3_nt: TGCGCCAGCAGGCTAGCGGGAGGGGACAATGAGCAGTTCTTC; cdr3_aa: CASRLAGGDNEQFF
d_call: TRBD1; v_call: TRBV18; clone_size: NA; j_call: TRBJ1-2; cdr3_nt: TGTGCCAGCTCACCCGTTGGGGACAGCTATGGCTACACCTTC; cdr3_aa: CASSPVGDSYGYTF
d_call: NA; v_call: TRBV7-9; clone_size: NA; j_call: TRBJ1-6; cdr3_nt: TGTGCCAGCAGCTTAGGGGGCGCGGATAATTCACCCCTCCACTTT; cdr3_aa: CASSLGGADNSPLHF
d_call: TRBD1; v_call: TRBV6-5; clone_size: NA; j_call: TRBJ2-1; cdr3_nt: TGTGCCAGCAGTTACTTGGGGACAGTCTCCTACAATGAGCAGTTCTTC; cdr3_aa: CASSYLGTVSYNEQFF
d_call: NA; v_call: TRBV9; clone_size: NA; j_call: TRBJ2-7; cdr3_nt: TGTGCCAGCAGCGCCGGACCGGGACCCCCACCTGACGAGCAGTACTTC; cdr3_aa: CASSAGPGPPPDEQYF
d_call: NA; v_call: TRBV19; clone_size: NA; j_call: TRBJ1-5; cdr3_nt: TGTGCCAGTAGTACCCAAAGCAATCAGCCCCAGCATTTT; cdr3_aa: CASSTQSNQPQHF
d_call: TRBD1; v_call: TRBV5-1; clone_size: NA; j_call: TRBJ1-1; cdr3_nt: TGCGCCAGCAGCTTGGACCCGGGACAGGAGACTGAAGCTTTCTTT; cdr3_aa: CASSLDPGQETEAFF
d_call: TRBD1; v_call: TRBV4-2; clone_size: few; j_call: TRBJ1-1; cdr3_nt: TGTGCCAGCAGCCAACCCGAGGCAGGGAGGGGGCGGACTGAAGCTTTCTTT; cdr3_aa: CASSQPEAGRGRTEAFF
d_call: NA; v_call: TRBV11-2; clone_size: NA; j_call: TRBJ1-2; cdr3_nt: TGTGCCAGCAGCTTAGGACAGTTCTATGGCTACACCTTC; cdr3_aa: CASSLGQFYGYTF
d_call: NA; v_call: TRBV19; clone_size: NA; j_call: TRBJ1-2; cdr3_nt: TGTGCCAGTAGTAGCCCTTTCCGAGGGCCGTTGGGCGGCTACACCTTC; cdr3_aa: CASSSPFRGPLGGYTF